The next 13 T cell receptor beta chains were all read from a single sample in a study of molecular identifiers for immune sequencing clone quantification. Each CDR3 protein is one row after TCRdb ran MiXCR on the PCR reads. The sample includes a few hundred thousand distinct CDR3 sequences, about 26% seen only once; the top ten take around 0.79%. The sequenced sample consisted of naive CD8+ T cells from blood, with Jurkat cell RNA spiked in. Subset given: FACS-sorted CD8+CD4-CCR7+CD45RA+ naive T cells. All receptors come from a human donor in good health. Some libraries in this study had Jurkat cell RNA spiked in.

This clonotype has just a few counts. The J gene is TRBJ1-1, the V gene TRBV5-4; 7 nucleotides align to TRBD1. The CDR3 runs 12 residues. Trimming took 0 bases from V and 8 from J; bases not matched to a gene: 1. CDR1 and CDR2 from the germline V gene are SGHNT and YYREEE (reference sequence). Here the CDR3 reads CASSLDRGEAFF. CDR3 nucleotides: TGTGCCAGCAGCTTGGACAGGGGCGAAGCTTTCTTT.

Many counts were recorded for this clonotype. V usage is TRBV7-9 and J usage is TRBJ2-3; TRBD2 aligns across 10 bases. V gave up 8 bases and J gave up 1 base; unmatched junction bases: 6. This CDR3 contains 15 residues. The germline gives CDR1 SEHNR, CDR2 FQNEAQ (reference sequence). CDR3 DNA sequence: TGTGCCAGCCTCCTAGCGGGAGAGGGCACAGATACGCAGTATTTT. It translates to CASLLAGEGTDTQYF.

To note about this clonotype: A clone one base away is much larger, so this may be a read error. V is TRBV7-9 and J is TRBJ1-1; D perhaps matches TRBD1 (5 bases). The CDR3 extends over 12 amino acids. Germline CDR1 reads SEHNR; CDR2 reads FQNEAQ (reference sequence). The CDR3 DNA reads TGTGCCGGCAGCTTCAGACAGCCCGAAGCTTTCTTT. This gives the protein CAGSFRQPEAFF.

The chain carries TRBV7-2 and TRBJ1-4; D remains unclear. The CDR3 has 17 amino acids. Germline V gives CDR1 SGHTA, CDR2 FQGNSA. Deletions cut 2 bases from V and 8 bases from J, with 21 bases between. CDR3 bases: TGTGCCAGCAGCTTAACAGTTGAGGCCAAAGGTCGGGAAAAACTGTTTTTT. Protein product: CASSLTVEAKGREKLFF.

At least ten counts were recorded for this clonotype. The chain is built from TRBV20-1 and TRBJ2-7; 7 positions agree with TRBD1. The junction had 10 bases not matched to a gene; V was cut back by 3 bases and J by 2 bases. This CDR3 spans 15 amino acids. Germline CDR1 is DFQATT and CDR2 is SNEGSKA (reference sequence). CDR3 sequence (DNA): TGCAGTGCTAGTCCGCCGACAGGGACAGCCTACGAGCAGTACTTC. Protein product: CSASPPTGTAYEQYF.

CDR3 coding DNA: TGCGCCAGCAGCAAAGGCACTGAGCAGTTCTTC. Translated: CASSKGTEQFF. The chain has TRBV4-1 and TRBJ2-1; D ambiguous. CDR3 length equals 11 residues. V lost 5 bases and J lost 9, with 8 bases in between. CDR1 is MGHRA, CDR2 YSYEKL, per germline.

This clonotype was counted at least ten times. This chain's CDR3 is CASSPRLGFRETQYF. The CDR3 region has the DNA TGTGCCAGCAGCCCCCGACTAGGGTTCAGAGAGACCCAGTACTTC. The chain carries TRBV6-5 and TRBJ2-5, with D possibly matching TRBD2 (6 bases). V was trimmed by 6 bases and J by 4 bases, leaving 18 bases between them. The germline gives CDR1 MNHEY, CDR2 SVGAGI. The CDR3 length is 15 residues.

In this sample, this clonotype turned up many times. The J gene is TRBJ1-2, the V gene TRBV21-1; no DNA check was done on the table's D call, TRBD1. TRBV21-1 is assigned pseudogene status. The CDR3 has 12 amino acids. CDR3 region: CASSRDRCGYTF. The CDR3 DNA reads TGTGCCAGCAGCAGGGACAGGTGTGGCTACACCTTC.

The genes are TRBV27 and TRBJ2-7; possible D gene TRBD2, 6 bases. This CDR3 is 14 amino acids long. Trimming shortened V by 2 bases and J by 9 bases, and 17 bases separated the two germline ends. Germline lookup yields CDR1 MNHEY and CDR2 SMNVEV (reference sequence). The CDR3 region is CASSLGGPAGGQYF. In nucleotides, the CDR3 is TGTGCCAGCAGTTTAGGAGGCCCAGCGGGCGGGCAGTACTTC.

There are a few counts of this clonotype. The chain has TRBV5-8 and TRBJ2-7; D is undetermined. The V end lost 7 bases, the J end lost 2 bases, and 13 bases lay between the germline ends. CDR3 length: 13 residues. Germline CDR1 SGHTS, CDR2 YDEGEE. CDR3 in DNA: TGTGCCAGCGAACTCTCGCCGGCCTACGAGCAGTACTTC. Protein sequence: CASELSPAYEQYF.

There are a few counts of this clonotype. V gene TRBV4-1 combines with J gene TRBJ1-1; 7 bases agree with TRBD1. CDR3 length: 15 residues. V gave up 5 bases and J gave up 4 bases; unmatched junction bases: 10. Germline V lookup: CDR1 MGHRA, CDR2 YSYEKL. CDR3 sequence reads: CASSLPGGKSTEAFF. In DNA form, the CDR3 reads TGCGCCAGCAGCTTACCAGGGGGGAAGAGCACTGAAGCTTTCTTT.

This clonotype was seen at least ten times. The V gene is TRBV5-1, the J gene TRBJ1-1, with TRBD1 identical over 7 bases. CDR1 is SGHRS, CDR2 YFSETQ, per germline. V lost 0 bases, J lost 1 base, and 12 bases stayed unmatched. The CDR3 runs 18 residues. CDR3 sequence: CASSLEFLGTGENTEAFF. CDR3 DNA: TGCGCCAGCAGCTTGGAATTTCTGGGTACAGGGGAGAACACTGAAGCTTTCTTT.

The sample holds a few counts of this clonotype. The rearrangement joins TRBV6-2 or TRBV6-3 to TRBJ1-1; TRBD1 is a possible D gene (5 bases). V was cut by 0 bases and J by 1 base, with 9 bases left in between. Germline CDR1 reads MNHEY; CDR2 reads SVGEGT. The CDR3 extends over 15 amino acids. CDR3: CASSYSTDRNTEAFF. The DNA of the CDR3 is TGTGCCAGCAGTTACTCGACCGACAGGAACACTGAAGCTTTCTTT.